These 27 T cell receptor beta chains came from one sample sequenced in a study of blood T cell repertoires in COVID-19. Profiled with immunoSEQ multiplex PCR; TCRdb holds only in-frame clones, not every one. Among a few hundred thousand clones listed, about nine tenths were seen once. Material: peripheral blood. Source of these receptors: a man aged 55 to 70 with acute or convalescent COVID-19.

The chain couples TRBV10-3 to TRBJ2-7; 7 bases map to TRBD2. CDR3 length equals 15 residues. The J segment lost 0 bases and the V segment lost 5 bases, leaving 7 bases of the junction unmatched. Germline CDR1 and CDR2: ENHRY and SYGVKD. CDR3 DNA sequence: TGTGCCATCAGTCCACCTAGCGGCCCCTCCTACGAGCAGTACTTC. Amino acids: CAISPPSGPSYEQYF.

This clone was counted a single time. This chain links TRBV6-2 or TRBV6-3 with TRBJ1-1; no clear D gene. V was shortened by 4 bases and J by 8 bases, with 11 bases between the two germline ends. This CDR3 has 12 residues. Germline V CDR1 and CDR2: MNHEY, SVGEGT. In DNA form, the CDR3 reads TGTGCCAGCAGTTTCGGGGTCAGGGAAGCTTTCTTT. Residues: CASSFGVREAFF.

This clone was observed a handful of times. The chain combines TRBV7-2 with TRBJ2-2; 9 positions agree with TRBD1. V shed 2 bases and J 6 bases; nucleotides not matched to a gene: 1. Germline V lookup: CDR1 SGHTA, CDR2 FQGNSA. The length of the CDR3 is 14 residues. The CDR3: CASSLRQGAGELFF. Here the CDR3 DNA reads TGTGCCAGCAGCTTAAGACAGGGGGCCGGGGAGCTGTTTTTT.

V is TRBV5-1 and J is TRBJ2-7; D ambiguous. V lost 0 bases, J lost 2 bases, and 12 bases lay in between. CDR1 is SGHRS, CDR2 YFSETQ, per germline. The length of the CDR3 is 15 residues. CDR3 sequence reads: CASSLALTAAYEQYF. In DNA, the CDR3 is TGCGCCAGCAGCTTGGCCCTTACAGCCGCCTACGAGCAGTACTTC.

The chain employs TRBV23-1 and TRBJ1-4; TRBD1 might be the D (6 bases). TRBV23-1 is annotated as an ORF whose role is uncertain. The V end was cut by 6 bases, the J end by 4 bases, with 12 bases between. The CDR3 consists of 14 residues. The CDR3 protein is CASSRGDINEKLFF. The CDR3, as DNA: TGCGCCAGCAGCCGAGGGGACATTAATGAAAAACTGTTTTTT.

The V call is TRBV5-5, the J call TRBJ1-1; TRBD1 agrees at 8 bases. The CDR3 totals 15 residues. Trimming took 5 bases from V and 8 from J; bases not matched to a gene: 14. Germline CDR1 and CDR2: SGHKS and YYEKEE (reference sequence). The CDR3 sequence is CASSRVAGGPNEAFF. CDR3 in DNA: TGTGCCAGCAGTCGCGTGGCAGGGGGCCCCAACGAAGCTTTCTTT.

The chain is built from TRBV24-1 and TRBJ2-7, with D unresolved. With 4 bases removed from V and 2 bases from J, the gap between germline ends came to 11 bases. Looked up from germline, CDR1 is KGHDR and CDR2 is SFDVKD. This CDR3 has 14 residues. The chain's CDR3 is CATSDPTEPYEQYF. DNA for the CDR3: TGTGCCACCAGTGACCCCACAGAGCCCTACGAGCAGTACTTC.

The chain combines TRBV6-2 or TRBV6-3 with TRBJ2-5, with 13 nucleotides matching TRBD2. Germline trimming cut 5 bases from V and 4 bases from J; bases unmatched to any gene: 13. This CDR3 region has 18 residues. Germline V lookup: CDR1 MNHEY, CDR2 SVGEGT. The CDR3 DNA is TGTGCCAGCAGTGAGGGGTTACTAGCGGGAGGGCTAGGAGAGACCCAGTACTTC. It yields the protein CASSEGLLAGGLGETQYF.

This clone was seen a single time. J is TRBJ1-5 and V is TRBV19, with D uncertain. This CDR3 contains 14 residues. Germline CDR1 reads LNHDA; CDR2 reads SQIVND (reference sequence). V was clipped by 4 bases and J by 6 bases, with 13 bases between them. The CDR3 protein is CASSTDTPAQPQHF. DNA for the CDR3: TGTGCCAGTAGTACTGACACACCGGCTCAGCCCCAGCATTTT.

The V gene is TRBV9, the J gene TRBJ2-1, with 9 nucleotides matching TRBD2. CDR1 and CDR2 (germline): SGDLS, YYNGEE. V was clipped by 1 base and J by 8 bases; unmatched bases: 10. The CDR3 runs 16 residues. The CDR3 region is CASSVIGSSGIDEQFF. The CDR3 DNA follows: TGTGCCAGCAGCGTAATAGGGTCTAGCGGGATCGATGAGCAGTTCTTC.

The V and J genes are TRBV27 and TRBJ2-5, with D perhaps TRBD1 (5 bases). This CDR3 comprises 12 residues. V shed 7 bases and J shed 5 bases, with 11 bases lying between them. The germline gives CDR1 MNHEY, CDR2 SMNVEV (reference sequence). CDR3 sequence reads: CASNPGKETQYF. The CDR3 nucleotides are TGTGCCAGCAATCCAGGGAAGGAGACCCAGTACTTC.

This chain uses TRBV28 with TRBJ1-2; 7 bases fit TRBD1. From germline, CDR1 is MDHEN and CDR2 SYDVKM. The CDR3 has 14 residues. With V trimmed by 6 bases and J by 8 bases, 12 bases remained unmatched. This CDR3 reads CASSTPVQGSGYTF. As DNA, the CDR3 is TGTGCCAGCAGCACCCCGGTACAGGGGAGCGGCTACACCTTC.

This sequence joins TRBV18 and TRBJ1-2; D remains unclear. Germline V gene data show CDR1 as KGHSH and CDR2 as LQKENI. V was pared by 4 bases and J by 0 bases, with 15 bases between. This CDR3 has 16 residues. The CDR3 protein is CASSRYEGSPNYGYTF. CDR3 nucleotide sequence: TGTGCCAGCTCACGCTACGAGGGCAGCCCTAACTATGGCTACACCTTC.

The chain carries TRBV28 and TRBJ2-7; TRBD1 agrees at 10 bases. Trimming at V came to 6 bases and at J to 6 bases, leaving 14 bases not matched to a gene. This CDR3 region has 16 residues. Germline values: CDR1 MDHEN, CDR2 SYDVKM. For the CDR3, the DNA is TGTGCCAGCAGCCTTACCACGGGACAGGGGCCGTTCGAGCAGTACTTC. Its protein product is CASSLTTGQGPFEQYF.

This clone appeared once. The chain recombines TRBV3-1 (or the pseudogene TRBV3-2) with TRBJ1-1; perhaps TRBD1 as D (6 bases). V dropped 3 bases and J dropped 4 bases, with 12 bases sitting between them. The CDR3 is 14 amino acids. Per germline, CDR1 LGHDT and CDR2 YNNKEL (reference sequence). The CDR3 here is CASSHARGGTEAFF. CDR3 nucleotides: TGTGCCAGCAGCCATGCCCGAGGGGGCACTGAAGCTTTCTTT.

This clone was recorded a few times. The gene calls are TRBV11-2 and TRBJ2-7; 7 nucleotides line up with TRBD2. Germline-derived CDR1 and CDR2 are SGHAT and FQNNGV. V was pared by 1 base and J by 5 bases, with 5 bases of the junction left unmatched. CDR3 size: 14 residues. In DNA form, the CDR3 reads TGTGCCAGCAGCTTAGGTGGGAGGGGCGACGAGCAGTACTTC. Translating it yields CASSLGGRGDEQYF.

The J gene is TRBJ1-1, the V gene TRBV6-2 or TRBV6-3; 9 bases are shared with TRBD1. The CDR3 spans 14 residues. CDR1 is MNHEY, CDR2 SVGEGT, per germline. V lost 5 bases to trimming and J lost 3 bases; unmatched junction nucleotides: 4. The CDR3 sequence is CASSLQGAYTEAFF. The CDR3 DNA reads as TGTGCCAGCAGTCTACAGGGGGCCTACACTGAAGCTTTCTTT.

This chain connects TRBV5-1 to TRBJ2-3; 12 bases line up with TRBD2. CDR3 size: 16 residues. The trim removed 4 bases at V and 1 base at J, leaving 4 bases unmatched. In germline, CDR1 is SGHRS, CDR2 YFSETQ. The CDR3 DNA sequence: TGCGCCAGCAGCACCCGACTAGCGGGGGGCACAGATACGCAGTATTTT. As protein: CASSTRLAGGTDTQYF.

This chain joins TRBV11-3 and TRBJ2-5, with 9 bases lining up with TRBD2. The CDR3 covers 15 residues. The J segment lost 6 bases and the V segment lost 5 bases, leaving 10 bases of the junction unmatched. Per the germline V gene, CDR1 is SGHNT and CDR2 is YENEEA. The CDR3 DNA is TGTGCCAGCAGCCCCCGGGGGACTAGCTCAAAGACCCAGTACTTC. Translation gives CASSPRGTSSKTQYF.

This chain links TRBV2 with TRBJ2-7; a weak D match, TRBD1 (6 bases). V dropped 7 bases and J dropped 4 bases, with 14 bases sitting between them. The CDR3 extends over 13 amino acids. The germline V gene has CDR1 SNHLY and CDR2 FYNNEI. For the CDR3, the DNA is TGTGCCAGCAACGAATGGGGGACATACGAGCAGTACTTC. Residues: CASNEWGTYEQYF.

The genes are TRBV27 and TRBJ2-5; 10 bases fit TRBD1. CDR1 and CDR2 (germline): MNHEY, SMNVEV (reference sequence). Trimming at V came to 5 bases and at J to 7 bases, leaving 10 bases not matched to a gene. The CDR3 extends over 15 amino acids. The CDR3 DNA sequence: TGTGCCAGCAGTCCCCGCCCAGGGACAGGGGCGACCCAGTACTTC. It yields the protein CASSPRPGTGATQYF.

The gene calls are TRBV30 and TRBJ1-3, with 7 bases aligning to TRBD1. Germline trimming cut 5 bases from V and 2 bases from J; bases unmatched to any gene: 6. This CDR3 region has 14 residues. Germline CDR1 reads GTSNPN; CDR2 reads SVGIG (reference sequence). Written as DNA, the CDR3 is TGTGCCTGGTCAGGGGGTTTAACTGGAAACACCATATATTTT. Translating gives CAWSGGLTGNTIYF.

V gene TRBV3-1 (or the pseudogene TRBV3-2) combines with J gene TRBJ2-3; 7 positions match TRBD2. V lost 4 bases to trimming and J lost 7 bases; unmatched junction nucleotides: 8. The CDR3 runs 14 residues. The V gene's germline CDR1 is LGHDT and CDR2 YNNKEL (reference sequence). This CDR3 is CASSPRGRRNTQYF. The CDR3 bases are TGTGCCAGCAGCCCTCGCGGGAGAAGAAATACGCAGTATTTT.

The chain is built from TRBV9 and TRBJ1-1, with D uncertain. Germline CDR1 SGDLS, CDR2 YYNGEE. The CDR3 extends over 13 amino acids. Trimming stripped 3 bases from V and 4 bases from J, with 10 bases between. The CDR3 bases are TGTGCCAGCAGCGAGGAGGATATCACTGAAGCTTTCTTT. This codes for CASSEEDITEAFF.

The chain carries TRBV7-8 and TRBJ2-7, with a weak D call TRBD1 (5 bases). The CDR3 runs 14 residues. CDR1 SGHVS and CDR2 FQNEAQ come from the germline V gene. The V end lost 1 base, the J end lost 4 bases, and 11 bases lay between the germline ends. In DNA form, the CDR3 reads TGTGCCAGCAGCTTAGTTCAGAAGGGGTACGAGCAGTACTTC. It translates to CASSLVQKGYEQYF.

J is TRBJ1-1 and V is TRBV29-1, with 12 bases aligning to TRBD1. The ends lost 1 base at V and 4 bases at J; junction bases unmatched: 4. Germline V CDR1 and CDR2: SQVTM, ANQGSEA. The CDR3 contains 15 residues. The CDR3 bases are TGCAGCGTTGAAGCACCGGGACAGGGGGCCACTGAAGCTTTCTTT. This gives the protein CSVEAPGQGATEAFF. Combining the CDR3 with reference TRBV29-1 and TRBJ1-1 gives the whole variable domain SAVISQKPSRDICQRGTSLTIQCQVDSQVTMMFWYRQQPGQSLTLIATANQGSEATYESGFVIDKFPISRPNLTFSTLTVSNMSPEDSSIYLCSVEAPGQGATEAFFGQGTRLTVV.

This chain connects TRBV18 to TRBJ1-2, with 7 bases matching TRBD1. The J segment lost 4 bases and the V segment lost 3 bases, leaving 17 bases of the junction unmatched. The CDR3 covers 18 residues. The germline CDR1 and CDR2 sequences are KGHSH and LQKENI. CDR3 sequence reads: CASSPDVPGQTSFYGYTF. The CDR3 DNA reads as TGTGCCAGCTCACCCGACGTACCGGGACAGACCTCCTTCTATGGCTACACCTTC. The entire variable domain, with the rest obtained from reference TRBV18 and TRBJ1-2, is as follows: NAGVMQNPRHLVRRRGQEARLRCSPMKGHSHVYWYRQLPEEGLKFMVYLQKENIIDESGMPKERFSAEFPKEGPSILRIQQVVRGDSAAYFCASSPDVPGQTSFYGYTFGSGTRLTVV.